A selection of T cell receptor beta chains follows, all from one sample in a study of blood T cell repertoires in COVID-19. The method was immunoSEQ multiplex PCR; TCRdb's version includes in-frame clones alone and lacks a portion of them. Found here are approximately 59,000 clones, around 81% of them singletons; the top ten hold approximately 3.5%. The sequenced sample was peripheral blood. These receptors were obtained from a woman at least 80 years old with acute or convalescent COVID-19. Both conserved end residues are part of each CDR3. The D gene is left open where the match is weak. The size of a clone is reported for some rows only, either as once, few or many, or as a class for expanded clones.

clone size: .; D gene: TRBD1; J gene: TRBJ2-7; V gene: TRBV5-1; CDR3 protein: CASSPRTGSFVYEQYF; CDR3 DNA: TGCGCCAGCAGCCCCCGGACAGGGTCGTTTGTATACGAGCAGTACTTC
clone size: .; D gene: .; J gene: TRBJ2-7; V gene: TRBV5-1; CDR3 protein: CASSFPGVVDEQYF; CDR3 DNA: TGCGCCAGCAGTTTTCCAGGGGTTGTGGACGAGCAGTACTTC
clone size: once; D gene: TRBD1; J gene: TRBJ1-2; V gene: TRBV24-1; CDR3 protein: CATSDPGTGKNGYTF; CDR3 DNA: TGTGCCACCAGTGATCCAGGGACAGGGAAGAATGGCTACACCTTC
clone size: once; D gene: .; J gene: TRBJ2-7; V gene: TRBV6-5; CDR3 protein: CASLRETFSYEQYF; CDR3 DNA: TGTGCCAGCCTTCGGGAGACCTTCTCCTACGAGCAGTACTTC
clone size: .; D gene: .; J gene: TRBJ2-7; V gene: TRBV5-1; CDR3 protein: CASSLGRGAGVYEQYF; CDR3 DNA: TGCGCCAGCAGCTTGGGCAGGGGGGCCGGGGTCTACGAGCAGTACTTC
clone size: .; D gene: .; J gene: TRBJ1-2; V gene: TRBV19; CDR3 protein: CASSIAPGPNYGYTF; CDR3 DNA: TGTGCCAGTAGTATAGCCCCAGGGCCCAACTATGGCTACACCTTC
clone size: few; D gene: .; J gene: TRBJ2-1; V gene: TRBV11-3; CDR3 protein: CASSLGGRGSDEQFF; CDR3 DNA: TGTGCCAGCAGCCTAGGAGGCCGGGGGTCGGATGAGCAGTTCTTC
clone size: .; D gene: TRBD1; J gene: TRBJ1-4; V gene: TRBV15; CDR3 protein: CATSRFRDRGATNEKLFF; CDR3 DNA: TGTGCCACCAGCAGATTCCGGGACAGAGGAGCAACTAATGAAAAACTGTTTTTT
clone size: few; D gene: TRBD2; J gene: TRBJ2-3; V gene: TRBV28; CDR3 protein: CASSSPRTSGSGVNTQYF; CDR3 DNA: TGTGCCAGCAGTTCCCCTCGGACTAGCGGGAGCGGTGTGAATACGCAGTATTTT
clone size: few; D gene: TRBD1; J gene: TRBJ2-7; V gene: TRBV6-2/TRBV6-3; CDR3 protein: CASSIPGQGRDEQYF; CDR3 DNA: TGTGCCAGCAGCATCCCGGGACAGGGTAGAGACGAGCAGTACTTC
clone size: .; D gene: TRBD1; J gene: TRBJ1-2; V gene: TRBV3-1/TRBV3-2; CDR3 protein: CASSQDWGTDYGYTF; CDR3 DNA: TGTGCCAGCAGCCAAGATTGGGGGACAGATTATGGCTACACCTTC
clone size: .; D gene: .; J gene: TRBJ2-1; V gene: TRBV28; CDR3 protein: CASSTRTIGNEQFF; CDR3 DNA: TGTGCCAGCAGTACCCGGACTATAGGCAATGAGCAGTTCTTC
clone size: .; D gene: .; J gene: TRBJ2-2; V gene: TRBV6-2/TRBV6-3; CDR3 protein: CASSQELGGELFF; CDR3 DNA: TGTGCCAGCAGCCAAGAGCTAGGAGGGGAGCTGTTTTTT
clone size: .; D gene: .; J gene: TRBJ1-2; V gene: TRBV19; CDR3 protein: CASSIGTANYGYTF; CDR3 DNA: TGTGCCAGTAGTATAGGGACAGCGAACTATGGCTACACCTTC
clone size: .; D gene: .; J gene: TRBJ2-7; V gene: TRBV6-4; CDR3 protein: CASSTGLRWRGYEQYF; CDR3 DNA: TGTGCCAGCAGTACAGGACTCAGGTGGAGGGGATACGAGCAGTACTTC
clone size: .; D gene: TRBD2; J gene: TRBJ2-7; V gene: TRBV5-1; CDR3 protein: CASRLAGGNSSYEQYF; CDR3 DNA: TGCGCCAGTCGACTAGCGGGAGGCAATAGCTCCTACGAGCAGTACTTC
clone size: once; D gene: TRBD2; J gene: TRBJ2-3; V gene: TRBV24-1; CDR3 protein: CATSGGSTDTQYF; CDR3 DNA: TGTGCCACTAGCGGGGGGAGCACAGATACGCAGTATTTT
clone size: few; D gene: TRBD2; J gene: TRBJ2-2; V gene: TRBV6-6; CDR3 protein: CASSYRAGGNTGELFF; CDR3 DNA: TGTGCCAGCAGTTATAGGGCGGGGGGAAACACCGGGGAGCTGTTTTTT
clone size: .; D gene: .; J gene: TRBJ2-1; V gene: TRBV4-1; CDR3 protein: CASSHPTSSYNEQFF; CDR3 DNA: TGCGCCAGCAGCCATCCAACGAGCTCCTACAATGAGCAGTTCTTC
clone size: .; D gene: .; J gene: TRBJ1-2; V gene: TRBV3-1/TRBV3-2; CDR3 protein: CASLAGYYGYTF; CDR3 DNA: TGTGCCAGCCTCGCAGGGTACTATGGCTACACCTTC
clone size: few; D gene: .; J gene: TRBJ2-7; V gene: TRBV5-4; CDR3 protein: CASSLGRTYEQYF; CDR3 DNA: TGTGCCAGCAGCTTGGGCAGGACCTACGAGCAGTACTTC
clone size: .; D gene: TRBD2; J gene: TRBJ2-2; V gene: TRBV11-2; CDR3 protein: CASSQTSGSRAGELFF; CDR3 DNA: TGTGCCAGCAGCCAGACTAGCGGGAGCCGGGCCGGGGAGCTGTTTTTT
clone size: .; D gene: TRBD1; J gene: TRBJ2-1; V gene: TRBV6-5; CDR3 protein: CASRWTGGNEQFF; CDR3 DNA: TGTGCCAGCCGATGGACAGGGGGTAATGAGCAGTTCTTC
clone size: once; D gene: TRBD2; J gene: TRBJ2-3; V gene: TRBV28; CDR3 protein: CASSHRLAGRTDTQYF; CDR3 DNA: TGTGCCAGCAGTCACAGACTAGCGGGCCGCACAGATACGCAGTATTTT
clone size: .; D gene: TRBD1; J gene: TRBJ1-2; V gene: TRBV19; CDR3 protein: CASIRGPGGYGYTF; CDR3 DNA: TGTGCCTCGATAAGGGGGCCGGGTGGATATGGCTACACCTTC
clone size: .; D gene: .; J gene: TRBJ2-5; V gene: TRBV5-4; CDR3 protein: CASKREIEYQETQYF; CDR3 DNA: TGTGCCAGCAAACGAGAGATAGAGTACCAAGAGACCCAGTACTTC
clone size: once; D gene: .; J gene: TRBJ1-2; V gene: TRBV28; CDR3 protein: CASIEGAEGGYTF; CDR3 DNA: TGTGCCAGCATAGAAGGGGCGGAAGGAGGCTACACCTTC
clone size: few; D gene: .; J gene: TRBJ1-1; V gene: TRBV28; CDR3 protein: CASTSGGTEAFF; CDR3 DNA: TGTGCCAGCACCTCCGGGGGCACTGAAGCTTTCTTT
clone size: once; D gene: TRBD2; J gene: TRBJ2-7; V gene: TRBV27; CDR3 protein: CASSLSAQLAGSDEQYF; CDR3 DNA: TGTGCCAGCAGTTTATCGGCACAACTAGCGGGATCTGACGAGCAGTACTTC
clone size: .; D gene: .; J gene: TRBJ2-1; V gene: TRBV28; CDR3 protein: CATKGGDTYNEQFF; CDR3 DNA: TGTGCCACTAAAGGGGGGGACACATACAATGAGCAGTTCTTC
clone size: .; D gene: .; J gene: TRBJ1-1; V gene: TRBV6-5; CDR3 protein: CASILRRGNTEAFF; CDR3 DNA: TGTGCCAGCATCCTTCGCAGGGGGAACACTGAAGCTTTCTTT
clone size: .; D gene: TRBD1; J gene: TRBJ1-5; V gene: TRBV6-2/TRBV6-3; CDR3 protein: CASSYPRGQSNQPQHF; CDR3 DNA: TGTGCCAGCAGTTACCCTAGGGGGCAAAGCAATCAGCCCCAGCATTTT
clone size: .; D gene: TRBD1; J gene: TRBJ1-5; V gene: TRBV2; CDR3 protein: CASSELGQANQPQHF; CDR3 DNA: TGTGCCAGCAGTGAACTAGGACAGGCGAATCAGCCCCAGCATTTT
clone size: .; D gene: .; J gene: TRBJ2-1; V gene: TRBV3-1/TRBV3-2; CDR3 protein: CASSQGVPGAISEQFF; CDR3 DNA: TGTGCCAGCAGCCAAGGGGTCCCAGGGGCTATAAGTGAGCAGTTCTTC
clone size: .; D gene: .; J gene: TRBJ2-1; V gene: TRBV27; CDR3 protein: CASIHAGPAYNEQFF; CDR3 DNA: TGTGCCAGCATCCACGCGGGGCCCGCCTACAATGAGCAGTTCTTC
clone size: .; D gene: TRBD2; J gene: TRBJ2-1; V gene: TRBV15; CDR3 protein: CASGTSGRSSYNEQFF; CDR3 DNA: TGTGCCTCCGGGACTAGCGGGAGGAGCTCCTACAATGAGCAGTTCTTC
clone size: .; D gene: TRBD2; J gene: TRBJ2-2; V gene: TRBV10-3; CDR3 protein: CAISDEAGGPKELFF; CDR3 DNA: TGTGCCATCAGTGACGAAGCGGGAGGGCCCAAGGAGCTGTTTTTT
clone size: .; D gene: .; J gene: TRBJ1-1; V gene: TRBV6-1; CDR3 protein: CASSESMNTEAFF; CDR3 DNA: TGTGCCAGCAGTGAAAGCATGAACACTGAAGCTTTCTTT
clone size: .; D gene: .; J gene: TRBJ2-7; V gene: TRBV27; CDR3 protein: CASSLGRGIYEQYF; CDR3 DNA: TGTGCCAGCAGTTTGGGTAGGGGGATCTACGAGCAGTACTTC
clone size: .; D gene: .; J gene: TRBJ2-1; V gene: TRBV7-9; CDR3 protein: CASSLGLQGTEQFF; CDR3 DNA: TGTGCCAGCAGCTTAGGTCTACAGGGAACTGAGCAGTTCTTC
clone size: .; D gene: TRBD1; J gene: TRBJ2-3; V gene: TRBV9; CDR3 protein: CASSPFGTGNTDTQYF; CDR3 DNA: TGTGCCAGCAGCCCTTTTGGGACAGGGAATACAGATACGCAGTATTTT
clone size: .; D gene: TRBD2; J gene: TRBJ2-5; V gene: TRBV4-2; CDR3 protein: CASSQAVTSGAQETQYF; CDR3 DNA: TGTGCCAGCAGCCAAGCGGTGACTAGCGGGGCGCAAGAGACCCAGTACTTC
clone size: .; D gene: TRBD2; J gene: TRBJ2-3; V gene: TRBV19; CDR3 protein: CASTSRLAGRTDTQYF; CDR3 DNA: TGTGCCAGTACCTCCCGACTAGCGGGGCGCACAGATACGCAGTATTTT
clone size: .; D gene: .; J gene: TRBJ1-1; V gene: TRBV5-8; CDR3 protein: CASSLRDSRGAEAFF; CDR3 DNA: TGTGCCAGCAGCTTGCGGGACTCCAGAGGAGCTGAAGCTTTCTTT
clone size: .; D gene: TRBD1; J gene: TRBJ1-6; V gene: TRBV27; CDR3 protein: CASGTGTGRNSPLHF; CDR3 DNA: TGTGCCAGCGGAACCGGGACAGGGAGAAATTCACCCCTCCACTTT
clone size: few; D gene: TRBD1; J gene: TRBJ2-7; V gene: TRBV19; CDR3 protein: CASSRDRDGSYEQYF; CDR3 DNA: TGTGCCAGTAGCCGGGACAGGGACGGCTCCTACGAGCAGTACTTC
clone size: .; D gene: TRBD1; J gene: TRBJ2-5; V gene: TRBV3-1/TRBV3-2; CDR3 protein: CASSLPSRGLKETQYF; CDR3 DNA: TGTGCCAGCAGCCTCCCCTCCAGGGGGCTAAAAGAGACCCAGTACTTC
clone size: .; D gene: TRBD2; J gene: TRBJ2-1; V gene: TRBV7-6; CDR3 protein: CASSSLWGGRTHNEQFF; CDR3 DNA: TGTGCCAGCAGCTCCCTTTGGGGCGGGAGAACCCACAATGAGCAGTTCTTC
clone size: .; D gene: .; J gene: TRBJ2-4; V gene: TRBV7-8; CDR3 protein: CASSLSGAKNIQYF; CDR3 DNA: TGTGCCAGCAGTCTCTCGGGAGCCAAAAACATTCAGTACTTC
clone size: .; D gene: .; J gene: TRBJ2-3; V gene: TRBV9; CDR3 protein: CASSVEGPDHTQYF; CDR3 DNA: TGTGCCAGCAGCGTGGAGGGTCCTGATCATACGCAGTATTTT
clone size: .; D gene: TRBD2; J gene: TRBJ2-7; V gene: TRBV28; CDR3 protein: CASSFVLAGGYEQYF; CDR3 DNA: TGTGCCAGCAGTTTTGTACTAGCGGGAGGGTACGAGCAGTACTTC
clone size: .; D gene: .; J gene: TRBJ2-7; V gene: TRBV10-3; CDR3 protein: CAISSMGAEQYF; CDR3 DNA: TGTGCCATCAGTTCTATGGGGGCCGAGCAGTACTTC
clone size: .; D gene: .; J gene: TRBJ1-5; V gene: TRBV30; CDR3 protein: CAWSVQQGNQPQHF; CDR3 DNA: TGTGCCTGGAGTGTACAGCAGGGGAATCAGCCCCAGCATTTT
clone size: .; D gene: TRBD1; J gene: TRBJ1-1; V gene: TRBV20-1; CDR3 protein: CSASVPGGPEAFF; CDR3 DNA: TGCAGTGCTAGTGTCCCAGGGGGCCCTGAAGCTTTCTTT
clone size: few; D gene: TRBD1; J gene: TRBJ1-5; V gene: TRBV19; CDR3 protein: CASNKNRGMLGNQPQHF; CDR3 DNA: TGTGCCAGTAACAAAAACAGGGGGATGTTGGGCAATCAGCCCCAGCATTTT
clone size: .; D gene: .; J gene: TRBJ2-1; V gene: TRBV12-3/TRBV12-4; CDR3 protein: CASSQLNEQFF; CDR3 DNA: TGTGCCAGCAGCCAACTCAATGAGCAGTTCTTC
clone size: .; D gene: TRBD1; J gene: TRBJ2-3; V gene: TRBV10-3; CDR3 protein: CAISEGQGSDTQYF; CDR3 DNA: TGTGCCATCAGTGAAGGACAGGGGTCAGATACGCAGTATTTT
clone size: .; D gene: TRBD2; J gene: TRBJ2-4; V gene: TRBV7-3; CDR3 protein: CASSSPGLAGAKNIQYF; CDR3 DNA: TGTGCCAGCAGCTCCCCGGGACTAGCGGGAGCCAAAAACATTCAGTACTTC
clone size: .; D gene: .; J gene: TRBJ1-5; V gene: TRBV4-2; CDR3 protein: CASSSPGQPQHF; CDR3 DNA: TGTGCCAGCAGCTCCCCGGGACAGCCCCAGCATTTT
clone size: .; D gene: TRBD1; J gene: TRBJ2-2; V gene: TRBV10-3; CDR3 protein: CATEDRGGTGELFF; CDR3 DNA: TGTGCCACAGAAGACAGGGGTGGAACCGGGGAGCTGTTTTTT